The T cell receptor beta chain described here comes from a study of radiotherapy plus CTLA-4 blockade in lung cancer. Study at large: Objective responses emerged in around 18% of patients, and 30% to 40% attained disease control.

With regard to this clone: Its specificity is unknown.

Receiving focal radiation plus CTLA-4 blockade with ipilimumab were patients who had chemo-refractory metastatic non-small-cell lung cancer. Some clones are missing from TCRdb's copy, which holds only in-frame ones; the method was immunoSEQ multiplex PCR. The table has around 70,000 clones, around 87% seen once; the top ten hold 40%. J was trimmed by 2 bases and V by 6 bases; bases with no gene match: 9. Looked up from germline, CDR1 is MDHEN and CDR2 is SYDVKM. The CDR3 spans 15 residues. Notes on the study in general: Peripheral blood showed expansion of tumor-derived TCR clones after radiotherapy and ipilimumab. The best predictor of response was reported to be early blood T cell clone dynamics, with interferon-beta.

This chain connects TRBV28 to TRBJ2-5; the match to TRBD2 covers 7 bases. The sample in question was peripheral blood, obtained from a patient treated with radiotherapy plus ipilimumab. The source of this sequence is a human donor with non-small cell lung cancer that progressed on radiotherapy plus ipilimumab. The CDR3 is CASSRPSGTQETQYF. As DNA, the CDR3 is TGTGCCAGCAGCCGACCTAGCGGAACTCAAGAGACCCAGTACTTC.